The sample holds many counts of the clone carrying this T cell receptor beta chain. This specimen comes from a study of T cells in Graves' hyperthyroidism and ophthalmopathy. TCR beta CDR3 sequences were amplified from RNA transcripts. During a first-round RT-PCR of the TCR CDR3, the HTBI primer set was used. TCRdb processed the multiplex PCR reads anew with MiXCR; each CDR3 protein has one entry. The sample includes about 580,000 distinct CDR3 sequences, around 13% of them seen just once. The germline CDR1 and CDR2 sequences are LNHDA and SQIVND (reference sequence). This CDR3 is built from 17 residues. V lost 1 base to trimming and J lost 0 bases; unmatched junction nucleotides: 5.

The chain couples TRBV19 to TRBJ2-1, with 8 bases identical to TRBD2. The sequencing sample was made of blood. This clonotype was sampled from a woman in her thirties with Graves' hyperthyroidism that later progressed to Graves' ophthalmopathy. The CDR3 sequence is CASSIAGAGASYNEQFF. CDR3 in DNA: TGTGCCAGTAGTATAGCGGGAGCGGGAGCCTCCTACAATGAGCAGTTCTTC. Drawing the rest from reference TRBV19 and TRBJ2-1, the complete variable domain is DGGITQSPKYLFRKEGQNVTLSCEQNLNHDAMYWYRQDPGQGLRLIYYSQIVNDFQKGDIAEGYSVSREKKESFPLTVTSAQKNPTAFYLCASSIAGAGASYNEQFFGPGTRLTVL.